Listed here are 18 T cell receptor beta chains from one sample, sequenced in a study of shared clonotypes between healthy human individuals. Sequencing was performed with immunoSEQ multiplex PCR; in TCRdb, only in-frame clones are kept and a portion is missing. The sample consists of about 1.5 million clones, 95% to 99% of them appearing once. Sequenced sample: naive CD4+ T cells sorted from blood. As to subset: CD45RA+ positively selected. These receptors were taken from a man aged 30-40 years in good health.

For this clone: One end of the junction is discordant with germline, which a read error may explain. This chain uses TRBV28 with TRBJ1-4, with 8 bases aligning to TRBD1. CDR3 length equals 14 residues. Per germline, CDR1 MDHEN and CDR2 SYDVKM. The CDR3 loop is CATSLRDRMEKLFF. Here the CDR3 DNA reads TGTGCCACCAGTCTTCGGGACAGGATGGAAAAACTGTTTTTT.

The chain carries TRBV28 and TRBJ2-3; TRBD2 matches at 16 bases. V gave up 6 bases and J gave up 3 bases; unmatched junction bases: 18. The CDR3 sequence is 21 residues long. The V gene's germline CDR1 is MDHEN and CDR2 SYDVKM. CDR3 nucleotides: TGTGCCAGCAGCGGACCGGCCGGGACTAGCGGGAGGGTTCGGGGTACAGATACGCAGTATTTT. Protein product: CASSGPAGTSGRVRGTDTQYF.

CDR3 DNA: TGTGCCATCAGTGGACCAACCCCCCACGAGCAGTACTTC. Its protein is CAISGPTPHEQYF. The gene calls are TRBV10-3 and TRBJ2-7; D is undetermined. From germline, CDR1 is ENHRY and CDR2 SYGVKD. V was trimmed by 4 bases and J by 5 bases, leaving 12 bases between them. The CDR3 covers 13 residues.

The chain carries TRBV29-1 and TRBJ2-1; D unclear. Per germline, CDR1 SQVTM and CDR2 ANQGSEA. Between the trimmed V and J ends, which lost 4 bases and 6 bases, there was a span of 13 bases. This CDR3 region has 13 residues. CDR3: CSVGRALGNEQFF. As DNA, the CDR3 is TGCAGCGTTGGCCGGGCCCTCGGCAATGAGCAGTTCTTC.

V and J are TRBV27 and TRBJ2-3; 11 nucleotides align to TRBD1. V lost 3 bases, J lost 4 bases, and 12 bases stayed unmatched. The CDR3 is 18 amino acids. Germline CDR1 and CDR2: MNHEY and SMNVEV (reference sequence). CDR3 sequence reads: CASSFGQGAANKPDTQYF. The CDR3 DNA sequence: TGTGCCAGCAGTTTCGGACAGGGGGCGGCGAATAAACCAGATACGCAGTATTTT.

CDR3 in amino acids: CASSLGYGNYGYTF. The CDR3 DNA sequence: TGCGCCAGCAGCTTAGGCTACGGAAACTATGGCTACACCTTC. The genes are TRBV5-1 and TRBJ1-2; the D is unclear. With 2 bases removed from V and 2 bases from J, the gap between germline ends came to 10 bases. Germline V gene data show CDR1 as SGHRS and CDR2 as YFSETQ. CDR3 length: 14 amino acids.

The V call is TRBV2, the J call TRBJ1-1, with no clear D. Trimming left V 7 bases short and J 3 bases short, with 12 bases between. Germline CDR1 is SNHLY and CDR2 is FYNNEI. This CDR3 has 13 residues. The CDR3 spells CASKEGRDTEAFF. The CDR3 bases are TGTGCCAGCAAGGAAGGGCGGGACACTGAAGCTTTCTTT.

J is TRBJ2-5 and V is TRBV28; 7 positions agree with TRBD2. CDR3 length equals 14 residues. The junction had 9 bases not matched to a gene; V was cut back by 6 bases and J by 5 bases. Germline-derived CDR1 and CDR2 are MDHEN and SYDVKM. CDR3 DNA sequence: TGTGCCAGCAGCGGGGGGAACCTAGGGGAGACCCAGTACTTC. Its translation: CASSGGNLGETQYF.

This clone was seen just once. This chain connects TRBV7-8 to TRBJ2-1; D assignment may be TRBD1 or TRBD2 (5 bases each). Germline V gene lookup returns CDR1 SGHVS and CDR2 FQNEAQ. Trimming took off 1 base at V and 10 bases at J, with 14 bases between the two ends. CDR3 length: 14 residues. CDR3 nucleotide sequence: TGTGCCAGCAGCTTAGTAGACCGGGACCCCGAGCAGTTCTTC. Amino acid sequence: CASSLVDRDPEQFF. The full variable domain, its missing parts supplied by reference TRBV7-8 and TRBJ2-1, is GAGVSQSPRYKVAKRGQDVALRCDPISGHVSLFWYQQALGQGPEFLTYFQNEAQLDKSGLPSDRFFAERPEGSVSTLKIQRTQQEDSAVYLCASSLVDRDPEQFFGPGTRLTVL.

The V gene is TRBV4-3, the J gene TRBJ2-1; 9 nucleotides align to TRBD1. The CDR3 is 15 residues long. V lost 3 bases, J lost 7 bases, and 7 bases stayed unmatched. Looked up from germline, CDR1 is LGHNA and CDR2 is YSLEER. The CDR3 protein is CASSQGGTGWNEQFF. The CDR3 bases are TGCGCCAGCAGCCAGGGGGGGACAGGGTGGAATGAGCAGTTCTTC.

As regards this clone: Other DNA variants within this sample encode the same CDR3. This chain links TRBV19 with TRBJ2-7, with D uncertain. This CDR3 is built from 13 residues. Trimming cost V 1 base and J 3 bases, with 7 bases left between them. Looked up from germline, CDR1 is LNHDA and CDR2 is SQIVND (reference sequence). The CDR3 DNA follows: TGTGCCAGTAGTATAGGACGGAGCTACGAGCAGTACTTC. Translating it yields CASSIGRSYEQYF.

The chain couples TRBV7-2 to TRBJ2-7, with 7 nucleotides matching TRBD2. With V trimmed by 1 base and J by 6 bases, 9 bases remained unmatched. This CDR3 region has 15 residues. Germline V lookup: CDR1 SGHTA, CDR2 FQGNSA. As DNA, the CDR3 is TGTGCCAGCAGCTTAGGGGCTAGCGGCGGGGGCGAGCAGTACTTC. This encodes CASSLGASGGGEQYF.

The chain joins TRBV5-4 to TRBJ2-3, with 9 nucleotides matching TRBD2. This CDR3 contains 15 residues. V lost 4 bases, J lost 4 bases, and 7 bases stayed unmatched. Germline V CDR1 and CDR2: SGHNT, YYREEE (reference sequence). Here the CDR3 reads CASSEPGLAPDTQYF. In DNA, the CDR3 is TGTGCCAGCAGCGAACCGGGACTAGCCCCAGATACGCAGTATTTT.

This chain connects TRBV7-6 to TRBJ1-1; D not certain. The CDR3 runs to 13 residues. V dropped 0 bases and J dropped 6 bases, with 8 bases sitting between them. Germline V gene lookup returns CDR1 SGHVS and CDR2 FNYEAQ. CDR3 residues: CASSLARNAEAFF. CDR3 nucleotides: TGTGCCAGCAGCTTAGCTCGGAATGCTGAAGCTTTCTTT.

The gene calls are TRBV4-1 and TRBJ2-7; D is ambiguous. Germline CDR1 and CDR2: MGHRA and YSYEKL. V lost 2 bases to trimming and J lost 5 bases, with 13 bases between them. This CDR3 is 14 amino acids long. The CDR3 DNA sequence: TGCGCCAGCAGCCAACCCAGTGCTCGCAACGAGCAGTACTTC. The encoded protein is CASSQPSARNEQYF.

This clone was found once. The sample carries other DNA sequences with the same CDR3. The chain combines TRBV5-1 with TRBJ2-7, with unresolved D. CDR3 length: 14 amino acids. V was pared by 2 bases and J by 0 bases, with 9 bases between. Germline V gene lookup returns CDR1 SGHRS and CDR2 YFSETQ. CDR3 nucleotide sequence: TGCGCCAGCAGCTTTTCGGGTAGCTCCTACGAGCAGTACTTC. Residues: CASSFSGSSYEQYF.

The V gene is TRBV6-4, the J gene TRBJ2-3; the match to TRBD2 covers 8 bases. In germline, CDR1 is MRHNA, CDR2 SNTAGT. The V gene end was trimmed by 2 bases and the J gene end by 3 bases; junction bases not matched to a gene: 1. The CDR3 length is 14 residues. The DNA of the CDR3 is TGTGCCAGCAGTGACGCGGGAGGAACAGATACGCAGTATTTT. Its translation: CASSDAGGTDTQYF.

Worth noting for this clone: The sample has other DNA sequences that encode this CDR3 too. The V and J genes are TRBV27 and TRBJ2-6, with D uncertain. Germline V lookup: CDR1 MNHEY, CDR2 SMNVEV (reference sequence). Between the trimmed V and J ends, which lost 3 bases and 3 bases, there was a span of 3 bases. The CDR3 runs 13 residues. CDR3 nucleotide sequence: TGTGCCAGCAGTTTTAGTGGGGCCAACGTCCTGACTTTC. It specifies CASSFSGANVLTF.